Listed below are T cell receptor beta chains from one sample, sequenced in a study of neurological immune-mediated disorders. TCRdb reprocessed the 5' RACE reads via MiXCR and lists one record per CDR3 protein. The sample holds tens of thousands of distinct CDR3 sequences, approximately 13% seen once. The sequenced material came from PBMCs. The receptors here all came from a female donor with HTLV-1-associated myelopathy (HAM/TSP). Both conserved end residues are part of each CDR3. The D gene is left open where the match is weak. Clone size is stated in some rows and not others, as once, few, many or a class when expanded.

d_call	j_call	v_call	clone_size	cdr3_aa	cdr3_nt
TRBD2	TRBJ2-7	TRBV20-1	many	CSAGVGRPYTLEQYF	TGCAGTGCTGGGGTCGGGAGGCCCTACACCCTCGAGCAGTACTTC
NA	TRBJ1-5	TRBV10-3	many	CAISESGLSNQPQHF	TGTGCCATCAGTGAGTCAGGACTTAGCAATCAGCCCCAGCATTTT
NA	TRBJ1-2	TRBV5-6	few	CASFGRTNYGYTF	TGTGCCAGCTTCGGCAGGACTAACTATGGCTACACCTTC
NA	TRBJ1-5	TRBV18	many	CASSPDVGAGEQPQHF	TGTGCCAGCTCACCAGATGTCGGGGCAGGGGAGCAGCCCCAGCATTTT
NA	TRBJ2-1	TRBV6-2/TRBV6-3	many	CASSLGGLTGSNEQFF	TGTGCCAGCAGTTTGGGGGGGCTCACGGGAAGCAATGAGCAGTTCTTC
NA	TRBJ2-3	TRBV15	many	CATSTNLIGRTDTQYF	TGTGCCACCAGCACGAACCTCATAGGACGCACAGATACGCAGTATTTT
TRBD2	TRBJ2-5	TRBV18	many	CASSPRTSGARGTQYF	TGTGCCAGCTCACCCCGGACTAGCGGGGCCCGGGGGACCCAGTACTTC
NA	TRBJ2-3	TRBV2	few	CASARDEAQYF	TGTGCCAGCGCTAGAGATGAGGCGCAGTATTTT
NA	TRBJ1-6	TRBV7-9	many	CASSLQGGNSPLHF	TGTGCCAGCAGCTTACAGGGAGGCAATTCACCCCTCCACTTT
TRBD1	TRBJ2-7	TRBV5-1	many	CASSPGTGFDSPYEQYF	TGCGCCAGCAGCCCCGGGACAGGGTTTGATAGCCCCTACGAGCAGTACTTC
TRBD1	TRBJ2-7	TRBV10-2	many	CASSESFGTGGISYEQYF	TGCGCCAGCAGTGAGTCCTTCGGGACAGGGGGAATTTCCTACGAGCAGTACTTC
TRBD1	TRBJ2-7	TRBV12-3/TRBV12-4	many	CASSRGQTYEQYF	TGTGCCAGCAGTCGGGGACAGACCTACGAGCAGTACTTC
TRBD2	TRBJ2-5	TRBV6-5	few	CASSWRLAGGQETQYF	TGTGCCAGCAGTTGGCGACTAGCGGGGGGGCAAGAGACCCAGTACTTC
NA	TRBJ2-1	TRBV28	once	CASLSPRTGGNKQFF	TGTGCCAGCTTATCCCCAAGGACCGGTGGCAATAAGCAGTTCTTC
NA	TRBJ2-7	TRBV18	few	CASSPGGTPPYEQYF	TGTGCCAGCTCACCAGGGGGCACACCACCCTACGAGCAGTACTTC
TRBD1	TRBJ1-1	TRBV28	many	CASSFGLGQGSIEAFF	TGTGCCAGCAGTTTCGGGTTGGGACAGGGAAGTATTGAAGCTTTCTTT
NA	TRBJ1-4	TRBV12-3/TRBV12-4	many	CASSLGTGYGEKLFF	TGTGCCAGCAGTTTAGGTACTGGATATGGTGAAAAACTGTTTTTT
NA	TRBJ1-5	TRBV20-1	many	CSVRAPSNQPQHF	TGCAGTGTTAGGGCACCTAGCAATCAGCCCCAGCATTTT
NA	TRBJ2-1	TRBV5-1	NA	CASSLGTVLNEQFF	TGCGCCAGCAGCTTGGGGACTGTCCTCAATGAGCAGTTCTTC
TRBD1	TRBJ2-1	TRBV24-1	many	CATGQGFNEQFF	TGTGCCACCGGACAGGGGTTCAATGAGCAGTTCTTC
NA	TRBJ2-7	TRBV12-3/TRBV12-4	many	CASTSRRGAEEQYF	TGTGCCAGCACCTCCCGCCGGGGGGCGGAAGAGCAGTACTTC
TRBD2	TRBJ2-3	TRBV5-1	many	CATHELAGTDTQYF	TGCGCCACCCACGAGCTAGCGGGCACAGATACGCAGTATTTT
NA	TRBJ1-1	TRBV28	many	CASSLGRGNTEAFF	TGTGCCAGCAGTTTAGGGCGGGGGAACACTGAAGCTTTCTTT
NA	TRBJ2-5	TRBV9	many	CASSGSGGARETQYF	TGTGCCAGCAGCGGATCCGGGGGAGCCAGAGAGACCCAGTACTTC